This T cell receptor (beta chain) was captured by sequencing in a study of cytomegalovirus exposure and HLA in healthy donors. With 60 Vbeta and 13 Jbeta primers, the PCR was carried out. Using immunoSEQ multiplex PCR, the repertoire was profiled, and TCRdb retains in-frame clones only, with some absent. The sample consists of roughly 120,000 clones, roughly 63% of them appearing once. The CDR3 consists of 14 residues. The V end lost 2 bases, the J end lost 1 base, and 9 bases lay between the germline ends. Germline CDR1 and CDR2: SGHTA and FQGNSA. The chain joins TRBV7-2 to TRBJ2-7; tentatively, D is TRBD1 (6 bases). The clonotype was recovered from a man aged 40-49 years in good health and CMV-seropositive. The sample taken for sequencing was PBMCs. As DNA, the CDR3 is TGTGCCAGCAGCTTAATGACAGGTTCCTACGAGCAGTACTTC. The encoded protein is CASSLMTGSYEQYF.